A selection of T cell receptor beta chains follows, all from one sample in a study of OX40 agonist ivuxolimab in advanced cancers. Sequencing was performed with immunoSEQ multiplex PCR; in TCRdb, only in-frame clones are kept and a portion is missing. Among more than 50,000 clones listed, 80% to 90% were seen once. The starting material was CD4+ or CD8+ T cells sorted from blood, obtained in a trial of the OX40 agonist ivuxolimab. The receptors were sampled from an adult with an advanced solid tumor such as melanoma, head and neck, liver or kidney cancer. CDR3s include the opening cysteine and the closing phenylalanine or tryptophan. The order of the fields is clone size, V gene, D gene, J gene, CDR3 DNA, CDR3 protein. D genes are given only for firm matches. Clone size, where shown, is once, few, many, or a class for clones that have expanded.

NA	TRBV2	NA	TRBJ2-1	TGTGCCAGCAGATCCGGATTAGAGCAGTTCTTC	CASRSGLEQFF
NA	TRBV6-5	TRBD1	TRBJ1-1	TGTGCCAGCAGTTACTCGGGACAGGGAAGAACTGAAGCTTTCTTT	CASSYSGQGRTEAFF
NA	TRBV28	NA	TRBJ1-5	TGTGCCAGCAGTCCGTCCTGGACAGCGCGTCAGCCCCAGCATTTT	CASSPSWTARQPQHF
NA	TRBV2	NA	TRBJ1-2	TGTGCCAGCAACGGGGGTGGTGGCTACACCTTC	CASNGGGGYTF
once	TRBV7-8	NA	TRBJ1-2	TGTGCCAGCAGCCCAGGCATAGGGCGCACTAACTATGGCTACACCTTC	CASSPGIGRTNYGYTF
NA	TRBV19	NA	TRBJ1-2	TGTGCCAGTAGTCTCGTCCAGAACTATGGCTACACCTTC	CASSLVQNYGYTF
once	TRBV4-1	NA	TRBJ2-1	TGCGCCAGCAGCCAAGCTTGGGATTCCTCCTACAATGAGCAGTTCTTC	CASSQAWDSSYNEQFF
once	TRBV5-6	NA	TRBJ2-3	TGTGCCAGCAGCCCGGGACAAATTCCTAGCACAGATACGCAGTATTTT	CASSPGQIPSTDTQYF
NA	TRBV6-5	TRBD1	TRBJ1-5	TGTGCCAGCAGTTCGACAGGGGGCCGGCCCCAGCATTTT	CASSSTGGRPQHF
NA	TRBV12-5	TRBD1	TRBJ2-7	TGTGCTAGTACTGGACAGGGGATTCACGAGCAGTACTTC	CASTGQGIHEQYF
NA	TRBV5-6	NA	TRBJ1-6	TGTGCCAGCAGCGCGGAGGAGGGGGTGTGGAATTCACCCCTCCACTTT	CASSAEEGVWNSPLHF
NA	TRBV7-9	NA	TRBJ2-1	TGTGCCAGCAGTCTAGCCCAAGAGCAGTTCTTC	CASSLAQEQFF
NA	TRBV7-2	NA	TRBJ1-5	TGTGCCAGCAGCTTAGAAGTTCAGCCCCAGCATTTT	CASSLEVQPQHF
NA	TRBV4-1	TRBD1	TRBJ1-6	TGCGCCAGCAGCCAAGGCGTTGAGACAGGGGGTAATTCACCCCTCCACTTT	CASSQGVETGGNSPLHF
once	TRBV11-2	NA	TRBJ2-3	TGTGCCAGCAGCGGGGGGGGCAATGCGGACACAGATACGCAGTATTTT	CASSGGGNADTDTQYF
NA	TRBV2	NA	TRBJ1-3	TGTGCCGCTCGGAAAAGGGATTCGAACACCATATATTTT	CAARKRDSNTIYF
few	TRBV7-6	TRBD2	TRBJ2-1	TGTGCCAGCAGTTCGGGACTAGCGAACAATGAGCAGTTCTTC	CASSSGLANNEQFF
NA	TRBV6-6	NA	TRBJ1-1	TGTGCCAGCAGTAACTTACCCGGGTGGACTGAAGCTTTCTTT	CASSNLPGWTEAFF
NA	TRBV5-4	NA	TRBJ2-2	TGTGCCAGCAGCTTGGGTCGGGGAGGACGCGGGGAGCTGTTTTTT	CASSLGRGGRGELFF
once	TRBV14	NA	TRBJ1-6	TGTGCCAGCAGGAAACAGGGATTGGATAATTCACCCCTCCACTTT	CASRKQGLDNSPLHF
NA	TRBV5-4	NA	TRBJ1-2	TGTGCCAGCAGCCCCTGGACCCAAAACTATGGCTACACCTTC	CASSPWTQNYGYTF
NA	TRBV6-5	NA	TRBJ2-3	TGTGCCAGCAGTCCGGGACTTCGAGATACGCAGTATTTT	CASSPGLRDTQYF
once	TRBV11-3	NA	TRBJ1-2	TGTGCCAGCAGCTTTGCGGGCAACTATGGCTACACCTTC	CASSFAGNYGYTF
NA	TRBV5-1	TRBD1	TRBJ1-3	TGCGCCAGCAGCGAAGGGACAGCCGGAAACACCATATATTTT	CASSEGTAGNTIYF
NA	TRBV18	NA	TRBJ1-1	TGTGCCAGCTCACCAGGGGAAAGTAAGGCTGAAGCTTTCTTT	CASSPGESKAEAFF
NA	TRBV6-1	TRBD1	TRBJ1-5	TGTGCCAGCACCTCGGACAGGGGGCGGAATCAGCCCCAGCATTTT	CASTSDRGRNQPQHF
NA	TRBV6-1	NA	TRBJ1-2	TGTGCCAGCAGCGCGAACAGGAGGGATGGCTACACCTTC	CASSANRRDGYTF
NA	TRBV7-2	TRBD2	TRBJ2-3	TGTGCCAGCAGCCAAGGACTAGCACCAGATACGCAGTATTTT	CASSQGLAPDTQYF
few	TRBV5-1	TRBD2	TRBJ2-3	TGCGCCAGCAGCCTAACGGGACTAGCGGGGGGTACGTATTTT	CASSLTGLAGGTYF
NA	TRBV5-1	NA	TRBJ2-3	TGCGCCAGCAGCGGAAGGCTCCGATCTTTCACAGATACGCAGTATTTT	CASSGRLRSFTDTQYF
few	TRBV11-2	NA	TRBJ1-1	TGTGCCAGCAGCTTAGGGGGGTCTATCACTGAAGCTTTCTTT	CASSLGGSITEAFF
NA	TRBV27	NA	TRBJ1-1	TGTGCCAGCAGTTTAGTTCCGGTCAGATCGAACACTGAAGCTTTCTTT	CASSLVPVRSNTEAFF
NA	TRBV6-4	NA	TRBJ2-6	TGTGCCAGCAGTGACTCCCCCGCCTCTGGGGCCAACGTCCTGACTTTC	CASSDSPASGANVLTF
NA	TRBV5-1	NA	TRBJ2-4	TGCGCCAGCAGCCCTCTCGAGACAGTAGCCAAAAACATTCAGTACTTC	CASSPLETVAKNIQYF
NA	TRBV6-6	TRBD1	TRBJ1-1	TGTGCCAGCAGTTCACAGGGGAGTGACACTGAAGCTTTCTTT	CASSSQGSDTEAFF
NA	TRBV19	NA	TRBJ2-1	TGTGCCAGTAGTATAGTTAGCCGAAATGAGCAGTTCTTC	CASSIVSRNEQFF
once	TRBV10-2	NA	TRBJ2-2	TGCGCCAGCGGGATAGCGGTGGGGACCGGGGAGCTGTTTTTT	CASGIAVGTGELFF
few	TRBV5-1	TRBD1	TRBJ2-5	TGCGCCAGCAGCTCGGGACAGCCTGAAGAGACCCAGTACTTC	CASSSGQPEETQYF
NA	TRBV6-4	TRBD2	TRBJ2-5	TGTGCCAGCAGGACCCCTCTGCGGGGGGTTCAAGAGACCCAGTACTTC	CASRTPLRGVQETQYF
NA	TRBV25-1	NA	TRBJ2-2	TGTGCCAGCAGTGAAGGGCGCCAGGGGAACACCGGGGAGCTGTTTTTT	CASSEGRQGNTGELFF
NA	TRBV5-1	TRBD2	TRBJ2-5	TGCGCCAGCAGCTTGGAGCGGGGAACCCAAGAGACCCAGTACTTC	CASSLERGTQETQYF
NA	TRBV10-3	TRBD1	TRBJ1-1	TGTGCCATCAGTGAGGGGGGACAGCCGAACACTGAAGCTTTCTTT	CAISEGGQPNTEAFF
NA	TRBV6-6	TRBD2	TRBJ2-7	TGTGCCAGCACCTTAGGACTAGCGGGTTCCTACGAGCAGTACTTC	CASTLGLAGSYEQYF
NA	TRBV10-2	TRBD1	TRBJ2-2	TGCGCCAGCACCCCAGACAGGGCCATCGGGGAGCTGTTTTTT	CASTPDRAIGELFF
NA	TRBV10-3	TRBD1	TRBJ2-1	TGTGCCTCACAGGGGAGTAGCCCTTACAATGAGCAGTTCTTC	CASQGSSPYNEQFF